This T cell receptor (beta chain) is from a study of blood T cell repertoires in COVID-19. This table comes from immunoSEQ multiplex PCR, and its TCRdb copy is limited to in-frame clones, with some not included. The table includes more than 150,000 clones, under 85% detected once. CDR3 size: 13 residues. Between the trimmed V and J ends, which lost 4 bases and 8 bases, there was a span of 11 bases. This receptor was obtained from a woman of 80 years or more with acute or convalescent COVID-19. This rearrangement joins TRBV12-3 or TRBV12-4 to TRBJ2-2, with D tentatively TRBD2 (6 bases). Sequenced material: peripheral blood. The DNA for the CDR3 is TGTGCCAGCAGTTCTGGAGGGCCTGGGGAGCTGTTTTTT. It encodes CASSSGGPGELFF.